Listed here are 5 T cell receptor beta chains from one sample, sequenced in a study of type 1 regulatory T cells. No antigens are known for them. TCRdb re-analysed the reads in MiXCR, keeping a single row per CDR3 protein. The sample carries 60,000 to 80,000 distinct CDR3 sequences, about 69% recorded once. The material sequenced was cultured T cells, either the whole culture or a sorted T cell fraction (not recorded which). Noted subset: Tr1-enriched cell product generated in vitro against host alloantigens. These receptors all stem from a human donor in good health.

The J gene is TRBJ2-3, the V gene TRBV2; 7 bases agree with TRBD1. This CDR3 contains 16 residues. V lost 2 bases and J lost 5; bases outside the gene matches: 10. CDR1 SNHLY and CDR2 FYNNEI come from the germline V gene. The DNA for the CDR3 is TGTGCCAGCAGTGAAATGACAGGGCTCCCTGTAGATACGCAGTATTTT. Protein: CASSEMTGLPVDTQYF.

V gene TRBV7-2 combines with J gene TRBJ2-5; D might be TRBD1 or TRBD2, each matching 5 bases. Germline loops: CDR1 SGHTA, CDR2 FQGNSA. Between the trimmed V and J ends, which lost 5 bases and 8 bases, there was a span of 6 bases. This CDR3 spans 10 amino acids. Here the CDR3 DNA reads TGTGCCAGCAGCGGGGGTACCCAGTACTTC. Its translation: CASSGGTQYF.

This clonotype was observed a handful of times. V and J are TRBV5-5 and TRBJ2-1, with D uncertain. The V and J ends lost 6 bases and 5 bases respectively, with 12 bases between them. Germline values: CDR1 SGHKS, CDR2 YYEKEE (reference sequence). CDR3 length: 13 residues. CDR3 coding DNA: TGTGCCAGCATCCGGGTCTCTGACAATGAGCAGTTCTTC. The encoded protein is CASIRVSDNEQFF.

The rearrangement uses TRBV5-1 and TRBJ2-7, with 11 bases identical to TRBD2. Germline CDR1 SGHRS, CDR2 YFSETQ. V was clipped by 0 bases and J by 6 bases; unmatched bases: 8. The CDR3 has 16 residues. CDR3 loop: CASSLVSGRAGGEQYF. The DNA for the CDR3 is TGCGCCAGCAGCTTGGTTAGCGGGAGGGCCGGGGGCGAGCAGTACTTC.

V gene TRBV19 combines with J gene TRBJ2-1; D call uncertain. V lost 2 bases and J 1 base, leaving 9 bases between the germline ends. The CDR3 has 15 amino acids. Per germline, CDR1 LNHDA and CDR2 SQIVND (reference sequence). The CDR3 here is CASSISRASYNEQFF. The CDR3 coding sequence is TGTGCCAGTAGTATAAGCCGGGCGTCCTACAATGAGCAGTTCTTC.